The rows below give T cell receptor beta chains drawn from one sample of a study of blood T cell repertoires in COVID-19. Sequencing used immunoSEQ multiplex PCR; TCRdb keeps in-frame clones, though not all of them. The sample consists of fewer than 40,000 clones, about 85% of them appearing once. The sequenced material came from peripheral blood. Receptors were obtained from a woman aged 80 or older with active or convalescent COVID-19. The CDR3 runs from the conserved cysteine through the conserved F or W. Fields, in order: clone size, J gene, V gene, CDR3 protein. Clone size is not always given. Where it is, it says once, few, many or a class for expanded clones.

>few|TRBJ2-7|TRBV7-8
CASSPDRFGDEQYF
>.|TRBJ1-5|TRBV7-8
CASSFTPTEGPQHF
>.|TRBJ1-1|TRBV7-3
CASSVGGESTEAFF
>.|TRBJ1-3|TRBV12-3/TRBV12-4
CASSSSGTNAIYF
>.|TRBJ1-4|TRBV24-1
CATSERGTGKEKLFF
>.|TRBJ2-2|TRBV19
CASNKRGDTGELFF
>.|TRBJ2-1|TRBV3-1/TRBV3-2
CASSPGTGGGSYNEQFF
>.|TRBJ1-5|TRBV2
CASSGESNQPQHF
>.|TRBJ1-6|TRBV2
CASSQQGDSPLHF
>.|TRBJ1-4|TRBV4-1
CASSQLRGGSEKLFF
>.|TRBJ2-7|TRBV6-5
CASSLSQGGSYEQYF
>.|TRBJ2-5|TRBV7-2
CASAVGTLRGETQYF
>.|TRBJ2-3|TRBV5-5
CASSFSSATDTQYF
>.|TRBJ2-4|TRBV3-1/TRBV3-2
CASSLQGGGNIQYF
>.|TRBJ2-1|TRBV30
CAWDGGNEQFF
>few|TRBJ1-1|TRBV10-3
CAADDSSNTEAFF
>.|TRBJ2-2|TRBV6-1
CASSEARTGYTGELFF
>.|TRBJ2-2|TRBV19
CASSILGGETGELFF
>.|TRBJ1-3|TRBV18
CASSPTSRDSSGNTIYF
>.|TRBJ1-3|TRBV4-1
CASSRLPGELEGGNTIYF
>.|TRBJ1-2|TRBV11-2
CASRGLFHPYGYTF
>.|TRBJ2-1|TRBV5-4
CASSSQRGRSYNEQFF
>once|TRBJ2-7|TRBV6-5
CASSRGQGVGEQYF
>.|TRBJ1-3|TRBV28
CASSSNLPFLTGNTIYF
>.|TRBJ1-2|TRBV24-1
CATSDSQGGYTF
>.|TRBJ1-3|TRBV10-2
CASSENTGNTIYF
>.|TRBJ2-2|TRBV2
CASSVGRDRTGELFF